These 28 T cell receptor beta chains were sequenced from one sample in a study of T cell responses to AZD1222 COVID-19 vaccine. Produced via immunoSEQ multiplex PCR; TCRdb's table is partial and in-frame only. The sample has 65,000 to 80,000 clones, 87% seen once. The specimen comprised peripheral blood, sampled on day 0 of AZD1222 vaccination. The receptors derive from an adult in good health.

CDR3 bases: TGCGCCAGCAGCTTGTCTAGCGGGAGTCCCATTGAGCAGTTCTTC. Its translation: CASSLSSGSPIEQFF. The chain couples TRBV5-1 to TRBJ2-1; 10 positions agree with TRBD2. Germline CDR1 and CDR2: SGHRS and YFSETQ. This CDR3 has 15 amino acids. V shed 1 base, J shed 9 bases, and the junction held 7 bases outside the gene matches.

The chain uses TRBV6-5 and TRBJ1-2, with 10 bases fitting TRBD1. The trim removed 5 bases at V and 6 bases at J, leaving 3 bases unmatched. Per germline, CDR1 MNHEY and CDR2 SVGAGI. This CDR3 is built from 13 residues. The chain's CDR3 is CASSPTGGNGYTF. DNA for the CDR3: TGTGCCAGCAGTCCGACAGGGGGCAATGGCTACACCTTC.

CDR3 nucleotide sequence: TGTGCCAGCAGATTAGGGACCCCGGCCTACAATGAGCAGTTCTTC. Translated: CASRLGTPAYNEQFF. V and J are TRBV5-4 and TRBJ2-1; either TRBD1 or TRBD2 may fit D (5 bases each). Trimming left V 5 bases short and J 2 bases short, with 14 bases between. Germline CDR1 and CDR2: SGHNT and YYREEE (reference sequence). The CDR3 is made up of 15 amino acids. Supplemented by reference TRBV5-4 and TRBJ2-1, the full variable domain reads ETGVTQSPTHLIKTRGQQVTLRCSSQSGHNTVSWYQQALGQGPQFIFQYYREEENGRGNFPPRFSGLQFPNYSSELNVNALELDDSALYLCASRLGTPAYNEQFFGPGTRLTVL.

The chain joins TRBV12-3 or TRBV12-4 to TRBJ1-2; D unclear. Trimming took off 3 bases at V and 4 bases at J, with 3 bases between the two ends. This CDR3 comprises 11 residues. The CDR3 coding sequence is TGTGCCAGCAGTTTGGGCTATGGCTACACCTTC. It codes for CASSLGYGYTF.

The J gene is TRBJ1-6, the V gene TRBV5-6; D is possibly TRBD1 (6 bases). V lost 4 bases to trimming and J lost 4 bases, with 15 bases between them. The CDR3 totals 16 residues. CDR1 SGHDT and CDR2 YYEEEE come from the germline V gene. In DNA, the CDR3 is TGTGCCAGCAGCCTCCGGGACACCGGATATAATTCACCCCTCCACTTT. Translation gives CASSLRDTGYNSPLHF.

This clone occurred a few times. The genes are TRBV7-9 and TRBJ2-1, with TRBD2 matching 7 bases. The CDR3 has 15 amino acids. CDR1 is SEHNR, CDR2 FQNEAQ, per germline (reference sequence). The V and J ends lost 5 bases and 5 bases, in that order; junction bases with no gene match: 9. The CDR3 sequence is CASSPGTILDNEQFF. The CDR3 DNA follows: TGTGCCAGCAGCCCCGGGACTATCTTAGACAATGAGCAGTTCTTC.

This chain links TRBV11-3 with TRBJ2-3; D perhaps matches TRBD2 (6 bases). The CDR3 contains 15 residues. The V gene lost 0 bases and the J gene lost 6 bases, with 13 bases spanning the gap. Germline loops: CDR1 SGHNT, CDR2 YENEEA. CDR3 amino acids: CASSLDPTRADTQYF. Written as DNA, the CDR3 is TGTGCCAGCAGCTTAGACCCGACTAGGGCGGATACGCAGTATTTT.

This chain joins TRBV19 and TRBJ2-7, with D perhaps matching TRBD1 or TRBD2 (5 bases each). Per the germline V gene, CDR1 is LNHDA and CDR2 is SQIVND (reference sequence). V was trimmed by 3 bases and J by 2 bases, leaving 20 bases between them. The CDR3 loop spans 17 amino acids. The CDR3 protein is CASSIVSGGRRAYEQYF. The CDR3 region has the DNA TGTGCCAGTAGTATCGTCTCTGGGGGTAGACGAGCCTACGAGCAGTACTTC.

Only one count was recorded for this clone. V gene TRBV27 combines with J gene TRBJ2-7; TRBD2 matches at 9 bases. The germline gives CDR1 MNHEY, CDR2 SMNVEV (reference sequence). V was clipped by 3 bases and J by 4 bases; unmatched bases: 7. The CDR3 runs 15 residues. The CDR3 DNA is TGTGCCAGCAGTTTCATTAGCGGGAGTAATTACGAGCAGTACTTC. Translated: CASSFISGSNYEQYF.

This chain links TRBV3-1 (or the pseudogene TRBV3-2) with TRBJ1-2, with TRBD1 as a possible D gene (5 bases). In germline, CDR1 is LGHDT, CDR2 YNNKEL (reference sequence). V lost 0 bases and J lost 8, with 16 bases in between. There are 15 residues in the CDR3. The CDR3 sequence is CASSQEGSGLFGYTF. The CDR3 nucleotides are TGTGCCAGCAGCCAAGAGGGGTCAGGGTTGTTCGGCTACACCTTC.

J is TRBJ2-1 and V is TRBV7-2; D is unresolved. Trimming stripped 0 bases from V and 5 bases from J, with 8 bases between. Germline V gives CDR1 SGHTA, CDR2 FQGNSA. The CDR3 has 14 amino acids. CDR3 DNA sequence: TGTGCCAGCAGCTTAGCGGCCTCTAACAATGAGCAGTTCTTC. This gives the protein CASSLAASNNEQFF.

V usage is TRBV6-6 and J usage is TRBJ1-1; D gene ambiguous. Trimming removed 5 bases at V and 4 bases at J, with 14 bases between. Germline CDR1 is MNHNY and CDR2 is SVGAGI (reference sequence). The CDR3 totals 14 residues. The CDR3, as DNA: TGTGCCAGCAGTATCGCGGGATCGACCACTGAAGCTTTCTTT. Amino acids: CASSIAGSTTEAFF.

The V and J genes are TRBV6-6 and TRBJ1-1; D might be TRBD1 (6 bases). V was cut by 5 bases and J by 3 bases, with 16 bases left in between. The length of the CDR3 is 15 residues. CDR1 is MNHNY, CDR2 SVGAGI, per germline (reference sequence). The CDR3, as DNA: TGTGCCAGCAGTAATCCGAGGGGGGTCGACACTGAAGCTTTCTTT. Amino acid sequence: CASSNPRGVDTEAFF.

CDR3 region: CASSGDPNQPQHF. CDR3 bases: TGTGCCAGCAGTGGAGATCCCAATCAGCCCCAGCATTTT. The J gene is TRBJ1-5, the V gene TRBV12-3 or TRBV12-4; D is ambiguous. This CDR3 is built from 13 residues. Trimming cost V 5 bases and J 3 bases, with 8 bases left between them.

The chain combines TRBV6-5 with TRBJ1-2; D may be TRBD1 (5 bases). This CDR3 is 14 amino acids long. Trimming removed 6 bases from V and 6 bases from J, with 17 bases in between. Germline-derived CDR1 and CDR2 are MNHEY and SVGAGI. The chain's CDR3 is CASSNPGTVNGYTF. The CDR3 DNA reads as TGTGCCAGCAGCAATCCCGGGACGGTAAATGGCTACACCTTC.

This CDR3 reads CASSEADSNQPQHF. For the CDR3, the DNA is TGTGCCAGCAGTGAGGCCGATTCCAATCAGCCCCAGCATTTT. This chain uses TRBV2 with TRBJ1-5; D remains unclear. Trimming removed 3 bases from V and 3 bases from J, with 9 bases in between. The germline CDR1 and CDR2 sequences are SNHLY and FYNNEI. The CDR3 consists of 14 residues.

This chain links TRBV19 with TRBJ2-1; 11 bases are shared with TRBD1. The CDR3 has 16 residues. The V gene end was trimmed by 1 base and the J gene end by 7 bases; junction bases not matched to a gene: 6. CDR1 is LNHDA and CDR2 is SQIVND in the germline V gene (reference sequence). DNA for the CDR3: TGTGCCAGTAGTATAGCCGTTGGGACAGGGGGAAATGAGCAGTTCTTC. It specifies CASSIAVGTGGNEQFF.

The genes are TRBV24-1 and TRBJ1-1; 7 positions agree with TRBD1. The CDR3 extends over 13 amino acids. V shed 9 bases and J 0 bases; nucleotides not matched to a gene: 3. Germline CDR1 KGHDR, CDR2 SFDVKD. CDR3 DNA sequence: TGTGCCACCTCGGACAGGTTGAACACTGAAGCTTTCTTT. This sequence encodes CATSDRLNTEAFF.

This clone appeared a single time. For the CDR3, the DNA is TGTGCCAGCAGCTTAGGGCAGGGATATGAAAAACTGTTTTTT. Protein: CASSLGQGYEKLFF. The rearrangement links TRBV11-3 to TRBJ1-4; the D gene is possibly TRBD1 (5 bases). Germline V gene data show CDR1 as SGHNT and CDR2 as YENEEA. The CDR3 loop spans 14 amino acids. V was clipped by 1 base and J by 6 bases, with 9 bases between them.

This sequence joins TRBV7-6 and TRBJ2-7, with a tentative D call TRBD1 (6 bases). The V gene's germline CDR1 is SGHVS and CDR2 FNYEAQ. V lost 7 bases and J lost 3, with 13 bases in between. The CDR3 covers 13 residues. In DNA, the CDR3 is TGTGCCAGCAACCCAGGGGTTGGCTACGAGCAGTACTTC. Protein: CASNPGVGYEQYF.

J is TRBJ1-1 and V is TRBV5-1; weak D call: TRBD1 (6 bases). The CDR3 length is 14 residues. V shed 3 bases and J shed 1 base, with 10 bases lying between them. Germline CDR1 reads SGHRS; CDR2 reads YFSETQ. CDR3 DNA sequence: TGCGCCAGCAGCTCCCGGGACACGAACACTGAAGCTTTCTTT. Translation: CASSSRDTNTEAFF.

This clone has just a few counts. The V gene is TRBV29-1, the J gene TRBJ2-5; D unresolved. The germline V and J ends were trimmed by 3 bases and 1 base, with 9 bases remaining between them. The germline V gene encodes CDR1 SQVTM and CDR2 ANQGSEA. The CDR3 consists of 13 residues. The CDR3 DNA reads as TGCAGCGTTGACCTTAGCAGCCAAGAGACCCAGTACTTC. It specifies CSVDLSSQETQYF.

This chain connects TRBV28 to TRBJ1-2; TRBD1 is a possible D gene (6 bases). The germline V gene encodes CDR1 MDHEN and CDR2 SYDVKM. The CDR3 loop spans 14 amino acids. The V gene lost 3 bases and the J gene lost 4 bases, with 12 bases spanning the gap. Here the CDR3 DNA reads TGTGCCAGCAGTTTTAAGGGGGGAATCTATGGCTACACCTTC. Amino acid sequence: CASSFKGGIYGYTF.

The CDR3 here is CASRGGGNNEQFF. CDR3 in DNA: TGTGCCAGTAGGGGGGGAGGAAACAATGAGCAGTTCTTC. The genes are TRBV19 and TRBJ2-1; a weak D match, TRBD2 (6 bases). Germline assignment: CDR1 LNHDA and CDR2 SQIVND (reference sequence). CDR3 length: 13 amino acids. V lost 6 bases, J lost 5 bases, and 11 bases lay in between.

The CDR3 loop is CAVSPENSFRDTQYF. Here the CDR3 DNA reads TGTGCCGTTAGTCCCGAGAATTCCTTCAGAGATACGCAGTATTTT. The V gene is TRBV15, the J gene TRBJ2-3; no reliable D call. In germline, CDR1 is LNHNV, CDR2 YYDKDF (reference sequence). This CDR3 contains 15 residues. V was trimmed by 11 bases and J by 5 bases, leaving 23 bases between them.

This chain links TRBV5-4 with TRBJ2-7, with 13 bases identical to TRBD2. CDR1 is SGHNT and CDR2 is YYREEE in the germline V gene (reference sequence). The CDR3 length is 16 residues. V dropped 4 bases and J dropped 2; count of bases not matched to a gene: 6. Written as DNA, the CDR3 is TGTGCCAGCAGCACCGGACTAGCGGGAGCCGCCTACGAGCAGTACTTC. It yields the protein CASSTGLAGAAYEQYF.

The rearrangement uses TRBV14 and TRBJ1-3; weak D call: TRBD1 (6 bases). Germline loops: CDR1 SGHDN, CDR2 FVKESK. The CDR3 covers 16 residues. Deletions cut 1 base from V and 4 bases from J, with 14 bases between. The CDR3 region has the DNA TGTGCCAGCAGCCAAGGTTGGGGGCCGGCGGGAAACACCATATATTTT. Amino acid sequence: CASSQGWGPAGNTIYF.

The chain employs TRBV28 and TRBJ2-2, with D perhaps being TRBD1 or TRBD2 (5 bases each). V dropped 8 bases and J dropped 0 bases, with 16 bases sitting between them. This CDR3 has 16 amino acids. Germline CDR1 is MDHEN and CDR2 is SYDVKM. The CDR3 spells CASEHRDGSNTGELFF. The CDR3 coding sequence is TGTGCCAGCGAGCATAGGGACGGATCGAACACCGGGGAGCTGTTTTTT.